The clone carrying this T cell receptor beta chain showed up many times. The sample is drawn from a study of T-cell reconstitution after alpha-beta-depleted transplantation in children. Unique molecular identifiers were incorporated into the prepared TCRbeta library. MiXCR was run by TCRdb on the PCR reads, yielding one entry per CDR3 protein. The sample carries about 610,000 distinct CDR3 sequences, under 12% recorded once. Germline-derived CDR1 and CDR2 are DFQATT and SNEGSKA (reference sequence). The CDR3 totals 14 residues. V gave up 2 bases and J gave up 2 bases, with 11 bases separating them. The chain links TRBV20-1 to TRBJ2-3, with D unresolved. This receptor was identified in a human donor who donated a stem cell graft to a child with acute myeloid leukemia. This specimen was PBMCs from the stem cell graft donor, taken from the stem cell graft. This CDR3 is CSARRQVITDTQYF. As DNA, the CDR3 is TGCAGTGCTAGAAGGCAGGTGATCACAGATACGCAGTATTTT.